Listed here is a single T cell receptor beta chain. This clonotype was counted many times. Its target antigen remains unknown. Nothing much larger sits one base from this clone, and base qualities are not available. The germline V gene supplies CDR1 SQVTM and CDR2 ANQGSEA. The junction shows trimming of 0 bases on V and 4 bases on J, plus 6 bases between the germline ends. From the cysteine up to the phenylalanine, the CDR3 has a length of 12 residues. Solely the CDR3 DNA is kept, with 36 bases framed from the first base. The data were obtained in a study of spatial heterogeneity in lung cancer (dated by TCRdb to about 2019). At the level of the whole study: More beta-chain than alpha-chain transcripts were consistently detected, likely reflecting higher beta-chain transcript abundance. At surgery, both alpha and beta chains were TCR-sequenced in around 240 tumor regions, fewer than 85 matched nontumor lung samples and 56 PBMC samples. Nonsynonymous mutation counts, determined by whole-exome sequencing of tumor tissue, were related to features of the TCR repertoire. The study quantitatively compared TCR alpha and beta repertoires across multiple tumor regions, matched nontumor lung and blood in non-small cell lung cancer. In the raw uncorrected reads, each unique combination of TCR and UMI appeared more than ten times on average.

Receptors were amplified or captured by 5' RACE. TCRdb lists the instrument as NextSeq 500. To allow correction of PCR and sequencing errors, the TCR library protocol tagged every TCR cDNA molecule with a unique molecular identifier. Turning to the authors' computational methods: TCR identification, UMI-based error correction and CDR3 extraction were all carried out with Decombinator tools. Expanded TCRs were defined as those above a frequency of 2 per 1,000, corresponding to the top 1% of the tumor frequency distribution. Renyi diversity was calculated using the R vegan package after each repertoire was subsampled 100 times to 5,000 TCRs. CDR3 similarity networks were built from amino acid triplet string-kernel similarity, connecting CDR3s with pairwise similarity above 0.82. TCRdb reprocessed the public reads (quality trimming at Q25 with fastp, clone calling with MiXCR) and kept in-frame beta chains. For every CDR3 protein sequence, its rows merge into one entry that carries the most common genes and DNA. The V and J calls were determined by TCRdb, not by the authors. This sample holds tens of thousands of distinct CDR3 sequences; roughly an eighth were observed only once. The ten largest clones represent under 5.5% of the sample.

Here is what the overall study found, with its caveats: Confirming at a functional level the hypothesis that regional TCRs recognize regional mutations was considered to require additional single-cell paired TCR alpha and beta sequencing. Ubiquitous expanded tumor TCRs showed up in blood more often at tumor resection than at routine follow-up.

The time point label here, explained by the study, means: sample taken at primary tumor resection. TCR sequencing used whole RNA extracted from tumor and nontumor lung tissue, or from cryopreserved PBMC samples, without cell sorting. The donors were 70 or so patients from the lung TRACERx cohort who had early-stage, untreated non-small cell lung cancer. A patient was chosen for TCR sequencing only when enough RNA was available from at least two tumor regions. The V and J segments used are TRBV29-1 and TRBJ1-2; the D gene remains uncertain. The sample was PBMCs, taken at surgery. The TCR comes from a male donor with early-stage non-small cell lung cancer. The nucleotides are TGCAGCGTTGAAGAAGGCAGCTATGGCTACACCTTC. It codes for CSVEEGSYGYTF.